Below, one T cell receptor beta chain is given with its context. This CDR3 is built from 15 residues. Trimming removed 4 bases at V and 7 bases at J, with 16 bases between. Per the germline V gene, CDR1 is SEHNR and CDR2 is FQNEAQ (reference sequence). The data are from a study of blood T cell repertoires in COVID-19. Whole-study context: There were acute and convalescent COVID-19 samples, and they came from the United States, Italy and Spain.

Assay used: immunoSEQ multiplex PCR; TCRdb lists only in-frame clones, some missing. This sample has approximately 250,000 clones, with 86% found just once. This clonotype originated in a man aged 18 to 29 with active or convalescent COVID-19. Sequenced sample: peripheral blood. The chain uses TRBV7-9 and TRBJ1-4; maybe TRBD1 (5 bases). CDR3 in amino acids: CASSYGRQGGEKLFF. The CDR3, as DNA: TGTGCCAGCAGCTATGGGCGGCAGGGTGGTGAAAAACTGTTTTTT.